This T cell receptor beta chain originates from a study of cytomegalovirus exposure and HLA in healthy donors. This clone has more than one count but fewer than ten. Antigen specificity is unknown. A multiplex PCR was run with 60 Vbeta primers and 13 Jbeta primers. Sequencing used immunoSEQ multiplex PCR; TCRdb keeps in-frame clones, though not all of them. The table shows roughly 190,000 clones, with about four fifths occurring only once. Study-level results: The study put 150 or so TCR beta chains on its list as cytomegalovirus-associated. A missense variant in DCLRE1C was later tied to TCR beta V- and J-gene trimming.

CDR1 SGHRS and CDR2 YFSETQ come from the germline V gene. CDR3 length equals 14 residues. Between the trimmed V and J ends, which lost 4 bases and 1 base, there was a span of 11 bases. This rearrangement joins TRBV5-1 to TRBJ1-2, with D hard to call. The sample taken for sequencing was PBMCs. The sequence derives from a man in his forties or fifties in good health and CMV-seropositive. For the CDR3, the DNA is TGCGCCAGCAGCGCCGGACGGGATAACTATGGCTACACCTTC. The encoded protein is CASSAGRDNYGYTF.